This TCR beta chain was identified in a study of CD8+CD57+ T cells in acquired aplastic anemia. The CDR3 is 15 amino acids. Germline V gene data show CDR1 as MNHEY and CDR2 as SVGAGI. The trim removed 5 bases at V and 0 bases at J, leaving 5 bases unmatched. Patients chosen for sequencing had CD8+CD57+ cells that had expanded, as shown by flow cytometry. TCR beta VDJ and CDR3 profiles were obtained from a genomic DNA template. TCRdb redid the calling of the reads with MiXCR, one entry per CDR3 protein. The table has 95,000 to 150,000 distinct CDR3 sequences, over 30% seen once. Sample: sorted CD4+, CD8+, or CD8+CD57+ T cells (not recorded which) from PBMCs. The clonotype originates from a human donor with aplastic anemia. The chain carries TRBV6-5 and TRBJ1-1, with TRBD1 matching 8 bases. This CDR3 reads CASSRTGRVNTEAFF. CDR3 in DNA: TGTGCCAGCAGTCGGACAGGGCGGGTGAACACTGAAGCTTTCTTT.